Detailed here is one TCR beta chain. By share, this clonotype ranks as medium-sized (0.01 to 0.1%). Its specific antigen is unknown. No much larger clone exists at a distance of one base, and base qualities are not known. The data originate from a study of CD8 T cells in ankylosing spondylitis (dated by TCRdb to about 2017). General notes on the study: T cell receptor beta repertoires were profiled in healthy donors and ankylosing spondylitis patients so that disease-linked TCR variants could be found. The full study cohort comprised about 23 ankylosing spondylitis patients and over a hundred healthy donors. Samples of peripheral blood were taken, and for ankylosing spondylitis patients, synovial fluid was collected as well. Summary of the overall study and its limitations: A TCR beta motif of about 8 highly homologous amino acid variants appeared characteristic of blood from ankylosing spondylitis patients. The disease-linked clones had a CD8+ phenotype and were found at relatively low frequencies in peripheral blood. Significant enrichment of the disease-linked clones was reported in matched synovial fluid samples from ankylosing spondylitis patients. Some motif variants were previously reported in synovial fluid and blood of reactive arthritis patients, suggesting common disease-initiation mechanisms.

V is pruned by 1 base and J by 6 bases, leaving 3 bases of the junction without a gene match. From the germline V gene, CDR1 is SGDLS and CDR2 is YYNGEE. Taken from cysteine to phenylalanine, the CDR3 has 14 residues. Of all the DNA, just the CDR3 is kept, 42 bases in frame from base 1. These reads were obtained on an Illumina HiSeq 2500. TCR beta libraries were prepared by quantitative 5'-RACE with molecular barcodes. The authors' analysis ran thus. A new computational method based on a probabilistic model of VDJ rearrangement was used to identify disease-linked TCR variants. TCRdb itself trimmed the public reads at Q25 with fastp, ran MiXCR and retained productive beta chains. Merged by CDR3 protein, the rows form single entries marked with the most common genes and DNA. In this record, the V and J calls reflect TCRdb's handling and not the investigators' own analysis. The sample table contains approximately 13,000 distinct CDR3 sequences; only one count was recorded for under 3.5% of them. The ten top clones hold 8.7% of the sample.

The chain joins TRBV9 to TRBJ2-3; 9 middle bases align to TRBD2. The sequence was collected from a male donor with ankylosing spondylitis or in good health (not recorded which). What was sequenced was blood, either unsorted or a sorted T cell fraction (not recorded which). The DNA sequence is given as TGTGCCAGCAGCGTATTGCTAGCGGGGGATACGCAGTATTTT. Its protein product is CASSVLLAGDTQYF.